This TCR beta chain was recovered during a study of preoperative IRX-2 immunotherapy in early breast cancer. Germline CDR1 KGHSH, CDR2 LQKENI. V gave up 2 bases and J gave up 5 bases; unmatched junction bases: 15. The CDR3 has 19 amino acids. Treatment of the sample: preoperative locoregional IRX-2 cytokine immunotherapy. Patients received preoperative, locoregional IRX-2 cytokine immunotherapy in a phase Ib study. Method: immunoSEQ multiplex PCR; TCRdb's copy keeps in-frame clones and lacks some. The sample includes roughly 27,000 clones, about 83% of them seen just once. The chain has TRBV18 and TRBJ1-5; TRBD1 aligns across 10 bases. This TCR was sampled from a human donor with breast cancer. This sample comprised lymph node tissue, obtained before IRX-2 immunotherapy. The CDR3 nucleotides are TGTGCCAGCTCACCATTGGACAGGGGGTATGGGATAGAGGATCAGCCCCAGCATTTT. Protein sequence: CASSPLDRGYGIEDQPQHF.